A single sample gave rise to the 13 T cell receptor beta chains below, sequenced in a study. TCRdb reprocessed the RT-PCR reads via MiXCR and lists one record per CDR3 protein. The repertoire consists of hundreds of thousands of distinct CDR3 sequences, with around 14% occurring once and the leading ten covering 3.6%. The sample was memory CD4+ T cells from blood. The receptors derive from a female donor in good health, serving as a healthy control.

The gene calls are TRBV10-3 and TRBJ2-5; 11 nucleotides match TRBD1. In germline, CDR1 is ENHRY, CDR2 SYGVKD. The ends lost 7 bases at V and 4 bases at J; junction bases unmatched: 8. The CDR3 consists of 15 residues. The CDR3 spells CAITADRGRGETQYF. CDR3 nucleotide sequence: TGTGCCATCACGGCGGACAGGGGGCGGGGAGAGACCCAGTACTTC.

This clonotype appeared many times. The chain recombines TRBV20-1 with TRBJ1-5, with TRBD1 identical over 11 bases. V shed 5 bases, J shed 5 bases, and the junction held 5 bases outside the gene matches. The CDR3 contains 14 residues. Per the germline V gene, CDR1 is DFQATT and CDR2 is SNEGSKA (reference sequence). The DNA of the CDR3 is TGCAGTGCTGGGACAGGGGGTGGGGATCAGCCCCAGCATTTT. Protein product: CSAGTGGGDQPQHF.

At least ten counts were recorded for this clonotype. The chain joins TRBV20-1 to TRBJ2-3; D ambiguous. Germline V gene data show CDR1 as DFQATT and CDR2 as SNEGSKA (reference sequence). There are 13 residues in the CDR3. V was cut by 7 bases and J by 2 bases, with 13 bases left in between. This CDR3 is CSVKGAITDTQYF. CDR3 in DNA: TGCAGTGTTAAAGGTGCCATCACAGATACGCAGTATTTT.

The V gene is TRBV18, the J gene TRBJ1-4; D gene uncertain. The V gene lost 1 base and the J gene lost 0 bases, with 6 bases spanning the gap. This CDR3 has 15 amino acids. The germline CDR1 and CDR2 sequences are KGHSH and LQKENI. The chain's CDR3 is CASSPRGPTNEKLFF. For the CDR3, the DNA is TGTGCCAGCTCACCACGGGGTCCAACTAATGAAAAACTGTTTTTT. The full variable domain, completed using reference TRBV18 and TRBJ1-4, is NAGVMQNPRHLVRRRGQEARLRCSPMKGHSHVYWYRQLPEEGLKFMVYLQKENIIDESGMPKERFSAEFPKEGPSILRIQQVVRGDSAAYFCASSPRGPTNEKLFFGSGTQLSVL.

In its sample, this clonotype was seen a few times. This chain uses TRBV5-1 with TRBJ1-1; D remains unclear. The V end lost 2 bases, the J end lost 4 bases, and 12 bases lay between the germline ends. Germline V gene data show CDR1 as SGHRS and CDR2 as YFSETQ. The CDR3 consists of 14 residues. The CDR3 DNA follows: TGCGCCAGCAGCTTAGGCCCAGTCGGCACTGAAGCTTTCTTT. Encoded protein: CASSLGPVGTEAFF.

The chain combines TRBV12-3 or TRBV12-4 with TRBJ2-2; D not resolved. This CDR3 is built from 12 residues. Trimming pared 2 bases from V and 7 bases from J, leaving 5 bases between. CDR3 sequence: CASSLQNGELFF. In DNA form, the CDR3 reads TGTGCCAGCAGTTTACAGAACGGGGAGCTGTTTTTT.

In DNA form, the CDR3 reads TGTGCCACCGGGCAGGTGGCAGGAGGGGAGCTGTTTTTT. Translated, it gives CATGQVAGGELFF. V and J are TRBV24-1 and TRBJ2-2, with no clear D. Trimming left V 9 bases short and J 8 bases short, with 15 bases between. The CDR3 totals 13 residues. The germline V gene encodes CDR1 KGHDR and CDR2 SFDVKD.

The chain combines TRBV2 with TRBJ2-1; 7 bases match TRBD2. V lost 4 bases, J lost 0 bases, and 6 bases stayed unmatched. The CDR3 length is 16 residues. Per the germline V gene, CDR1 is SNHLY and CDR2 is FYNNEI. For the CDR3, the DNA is TGTGCCAGCAGTGTGGGAGGGAGCTTCTCCTACAATGAGCAGTTCTTC. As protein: CASSVGGSFSYNEQFF.

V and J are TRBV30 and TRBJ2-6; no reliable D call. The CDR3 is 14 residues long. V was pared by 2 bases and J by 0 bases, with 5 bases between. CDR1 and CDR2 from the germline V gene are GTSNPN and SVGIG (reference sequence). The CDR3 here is CAWSLDSGANVLTF. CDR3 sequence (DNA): TGTGCCTGGAGTTTAGACTCTGGGGCCAACGTCCTGACTTTC.

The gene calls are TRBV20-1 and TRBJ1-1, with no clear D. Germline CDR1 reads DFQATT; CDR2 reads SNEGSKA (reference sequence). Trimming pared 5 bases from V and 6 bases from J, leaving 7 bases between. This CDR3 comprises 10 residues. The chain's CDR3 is CSASEAEAFF. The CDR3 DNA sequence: TGCAGTGCTTCTGAGGCTGAAGCTTTCTTT.

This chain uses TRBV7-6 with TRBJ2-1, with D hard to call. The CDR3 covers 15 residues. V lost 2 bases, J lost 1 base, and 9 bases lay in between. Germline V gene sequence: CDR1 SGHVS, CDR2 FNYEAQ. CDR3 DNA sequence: TGTGCCAGCAGCTTATGGTTGGGGTCCTACAATGAGCAGTTCTTC. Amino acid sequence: CASSLWLGSYNEQFF.

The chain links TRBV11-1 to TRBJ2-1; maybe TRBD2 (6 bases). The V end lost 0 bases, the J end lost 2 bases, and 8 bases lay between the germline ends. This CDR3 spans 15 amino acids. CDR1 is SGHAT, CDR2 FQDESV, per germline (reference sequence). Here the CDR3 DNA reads TGTGCCAGCAGCTTAGCCGGGAGCACCTACAATGAGCAGTTCTTC. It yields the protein CASSLAGSTYNEQFF.

The CDR3 loop reads CSVEFQGAHTEAFF. For the CDR3, the DNA is TGCAGCGTTGAATTCCAGGGGGCGCATACTGAAGCTTTCTTT. This chain joins TRBV29-1 and TRBJ1-1; 8 positions agree with TRBD1. The trim removed 2 bases at V and 5 bases at J, leaving 7 bases unmatched. The V gene's germline CDR1 is SQVTM and CDR2 ANQGSEA. CDR3 length: 14 amino acids.